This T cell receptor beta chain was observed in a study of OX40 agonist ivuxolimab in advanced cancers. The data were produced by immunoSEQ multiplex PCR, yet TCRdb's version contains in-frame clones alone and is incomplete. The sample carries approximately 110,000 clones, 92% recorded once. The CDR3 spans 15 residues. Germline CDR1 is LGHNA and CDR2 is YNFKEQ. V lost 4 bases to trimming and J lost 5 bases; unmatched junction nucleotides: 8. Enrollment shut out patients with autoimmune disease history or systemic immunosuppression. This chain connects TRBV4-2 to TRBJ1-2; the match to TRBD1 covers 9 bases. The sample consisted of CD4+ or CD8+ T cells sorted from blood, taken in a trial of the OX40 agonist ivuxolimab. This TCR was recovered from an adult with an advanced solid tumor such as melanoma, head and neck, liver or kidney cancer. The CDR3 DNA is TGTGCCAGCAGCCCAGCCGGGACAGGGACTTATGGCTACACCTTC. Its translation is CASSPAGTGTYGYTF.